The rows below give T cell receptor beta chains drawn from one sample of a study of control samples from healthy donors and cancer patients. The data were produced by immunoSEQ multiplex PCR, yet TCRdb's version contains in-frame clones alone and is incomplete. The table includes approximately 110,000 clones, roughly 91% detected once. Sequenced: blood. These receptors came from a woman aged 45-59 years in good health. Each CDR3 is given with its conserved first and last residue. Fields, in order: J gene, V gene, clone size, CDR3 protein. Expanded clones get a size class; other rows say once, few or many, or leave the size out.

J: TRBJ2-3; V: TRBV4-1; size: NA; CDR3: CASSHGGTQYF
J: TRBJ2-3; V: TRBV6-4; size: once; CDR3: CASSGGTDTQYF
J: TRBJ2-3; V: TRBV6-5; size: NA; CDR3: CASSKGTDTQYF
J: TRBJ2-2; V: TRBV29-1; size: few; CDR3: CSVDPETGELFF
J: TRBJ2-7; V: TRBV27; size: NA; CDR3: CASSLDGTYRGPDYEQYF
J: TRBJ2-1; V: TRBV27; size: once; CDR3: CASSFEGQGLEQFF
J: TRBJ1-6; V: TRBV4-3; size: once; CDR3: CASSQGRAGILGSPLHF
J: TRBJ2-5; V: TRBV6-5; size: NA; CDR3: CASSRWGDQETQYF
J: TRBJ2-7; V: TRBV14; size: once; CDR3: CASRAGESPPYEQYF
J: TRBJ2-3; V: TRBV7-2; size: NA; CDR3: CASSPDPGTRTQYF
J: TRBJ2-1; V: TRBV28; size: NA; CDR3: CASSLVAISYNEQFF
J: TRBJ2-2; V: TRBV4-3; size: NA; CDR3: CASSRVRGNTGELFF
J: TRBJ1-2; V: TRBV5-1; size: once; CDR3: CASSLETVNYGYTF
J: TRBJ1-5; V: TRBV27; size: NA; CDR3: CASSVSRGNQPQHF
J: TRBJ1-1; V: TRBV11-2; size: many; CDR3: CASSLYGQGGTEAFF
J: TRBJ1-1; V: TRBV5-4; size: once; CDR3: CASSPRWAGTTEAFF
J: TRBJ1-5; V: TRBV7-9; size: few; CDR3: CASSLGFSSTEISNQPQHF
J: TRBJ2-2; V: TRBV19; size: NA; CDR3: CASSMWGPNTGELFF
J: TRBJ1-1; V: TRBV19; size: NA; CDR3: CASSIIGVGYEAFF
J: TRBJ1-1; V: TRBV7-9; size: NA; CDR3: CASYSEGSAEAFF
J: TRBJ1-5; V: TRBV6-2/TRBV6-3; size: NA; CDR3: CASSPGTGVGEPQHF
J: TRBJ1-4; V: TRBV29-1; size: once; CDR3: CSARTGSGGEKLFF
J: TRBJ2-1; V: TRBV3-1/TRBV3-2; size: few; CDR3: CASSQDLSVSEQFF
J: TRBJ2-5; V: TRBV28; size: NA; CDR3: CASSSSEYQETQYF
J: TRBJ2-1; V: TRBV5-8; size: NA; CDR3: CASSLRTGDGEQFF
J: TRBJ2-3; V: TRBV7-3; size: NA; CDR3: CASSSGDRGDTQYF
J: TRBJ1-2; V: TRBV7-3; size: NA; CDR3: CASSPTTGVDSYGYTF
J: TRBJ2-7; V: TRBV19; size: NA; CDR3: CATASKWTGTEQYF
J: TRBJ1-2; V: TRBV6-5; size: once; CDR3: CASNPGGSWGYGYTF
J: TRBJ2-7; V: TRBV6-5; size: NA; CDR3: CASRSVGGYEQYF
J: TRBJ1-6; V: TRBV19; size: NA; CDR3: CASSARDRVGSPLHF
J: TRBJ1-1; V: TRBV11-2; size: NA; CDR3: CASSLVDRVNTEAFF
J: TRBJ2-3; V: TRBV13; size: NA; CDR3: CASSLGGEHTDTQYF
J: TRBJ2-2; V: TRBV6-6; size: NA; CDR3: CASSPLTALNTGELFF
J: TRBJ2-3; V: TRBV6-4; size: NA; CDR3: CASSEGLFRREHRDTQYF
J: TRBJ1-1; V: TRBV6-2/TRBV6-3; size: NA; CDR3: CASSYSRGASWTEAFF
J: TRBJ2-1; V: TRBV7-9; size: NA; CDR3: CASSFVIVSGTHNEQFF
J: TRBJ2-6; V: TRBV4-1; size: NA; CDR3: CASSHPTGSSGANVLTF
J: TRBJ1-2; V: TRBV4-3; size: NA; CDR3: CASSQDLQVYYGYTF
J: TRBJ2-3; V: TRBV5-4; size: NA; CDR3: CASSRDRGVDTQYF
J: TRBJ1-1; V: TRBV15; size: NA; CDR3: CATSPGTGGLTEAFF
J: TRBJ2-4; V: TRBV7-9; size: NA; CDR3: CASSSVEAKNIQYF
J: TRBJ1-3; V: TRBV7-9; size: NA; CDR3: CASSQYTGGERNTIYF
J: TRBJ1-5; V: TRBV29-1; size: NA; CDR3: CRPPGCQPQHF
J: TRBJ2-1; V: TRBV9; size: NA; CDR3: CASSVSSASYNEQFF
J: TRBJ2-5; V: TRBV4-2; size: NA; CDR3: CASSQGAGGGETQYF
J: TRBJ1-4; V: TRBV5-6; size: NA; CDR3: CASSDYTGQMKKLFF
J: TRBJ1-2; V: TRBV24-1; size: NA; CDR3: CATSDSYPEGANYGYTF
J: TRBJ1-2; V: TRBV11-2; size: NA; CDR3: CASSFAPGGNYGYTF
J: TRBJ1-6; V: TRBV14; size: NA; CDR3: CASSQVAQGNSPLHF